Each of the 25 T cell receptor beta chains below was sequenced from the same sample in a study of blood T cell repertoires in COVID-19. Generated by immunoSEQ multiplex PCR, the TCRdb table keeps only in-frame clones and is missing some. The sample has roughly 500,000 clones, approximately 89% seen once. Sequencing was performed on peripheral blood. These receptors were taken from a man between 18 and 35 years old with COVID-19, enrolled during active disease.

This chain links TRBV3-1 (or the pseudogene TRBV3-2) with TRBJ1-2, with a tentative D call TRBD1 (5 bases). Germline CDR1 LGHDT, CDR2 YNNKEL (reference sequence). The CDR3 spans 12 residues. V lost 9 bases and J lost 4, with 12 bases in between. The CDR3 nucleotides read TGTGCCAGTAGGGGCGGCGGCTATGGCTACACCTTC. Residues: CASRGGGYGYTF.

The V gene is TRBV18, the J gene TRBJ2-2; 7 bases are a match to TRBD1. V dropped 9 bases and J dropped 3; count of bases not matched to a gene: 4. CDR1 and CDR2 (germline): KGHSH, LQKENI. The CDR3 length is 13 residues. CDR3 loop: CASSDRDTGELFF. CDR3 in DNA: TGTGCCAGTTCAGACAGGGACACCGGGGAGCTGTTTTTT.

The chain carries TRBV19 and TRBJ2-7; D remains unclear. Germline V gives CDR1 LNHDA, CDR2 SQIVND (reference sequence). Deletions cut 4 bases from V and 3 bases from J, with 4 bases between. The CDR3 consists of 11 residues. Written as DNA, the CDR3 is TGTGCCAGTAGTAATCTCTACGAGCAGTACTTC. It translates to CASSNLYEQYF. The full variable domain, with the rest looked up from reference TRBV19 and TRBJ2-7, is DGGITQSPKYLFRKEGQNVTLSCEQNLNHDAMYWYRQDPGQGLRLIYYSQIVNDFQKGDIAEGYSVSREKKESFPLTVTSAQKNPTAFYLCASSNLYEQYFGPGTRLTVT.

The sample holds one count of this clone. J is TRBJ1-2 and V is TRBV24-1; no clear D gene. The germline V gene has CDR1 KGHDR and CDR2 SFDVKD. CDR3 length: 14 amino acids. V gave up 4 bases and J gave up 2 bases, with 10 bases separating them. CDR3 in DNA: TGTGCCACCAGTGACCAAACAGCCAACTATGGCTACACCTTC. Its protein is CATSDQTANYGYTF.

The CDR3 nucleotides are TGTGCCAGCAGTGACGGCAGGGTGGAGACCCAGTACTTC. Translation gives CASSDGRVETQYF. This chain joins TRBV6-1 and TRBJ2-5; D may be TRBD1 (5 bases). The CDR3 is made up of 13 amino acids. Germline V gives CDR1 MNHNS, CDR2 SASEGT. V was trimmed by 3 bases and J by 5 bases, leaving 10 bases between them.

The chain couples TRBV5-4 to TRBJ2-1; 8 positions agree with TRBD1. Looked up from germline, CDR1 is SGHNT and CDR2 is YYREEE (reference sequence). This CDR3 spans 17 amino acids. V trimming: 2 bases; J trimming: 7 bases; junction bases outside the gene matches: 14. The DNA of the CDR3 is TGTGCCAGCAGCTTAGGGTTCCGGGACAGGCGGGAAAATGAGCAGTTCTTC. The encoded protein is CASSLGFRDRRENEQFF.

This chain joins TRBV29-1 and TRBJ2-5; TRBD2 matches 10 bases. The CDR3 has 17 residues. The V segment lost 6 bases and the J segment 3 bases; nucleotides outside the gene matches: 16. Germline CDR1 reads SQVTM; CDR2 reads ANQGSEA. The CDR3 coding sequence is TGCAGCGTGTGGGGTGGAGGGACTAGCGAAGAAAAAGAGACCCAGTACTTC. It yields the protein CSVWGGGTSEEKETQYF.

A single count supports this clone. The V and J genes are TRBV6-5 and TRBJ1-5; possibly TRBD1 for D (5 bases). This CDR3 has 15 amino acids. Germline V CDR1 and CDR2: MNHEY, SVGAGI. V lost 6 bases and J 3 bases, leaving 15 bases between the germline ends. CDR3 loop: CASSPPGGPNQPQHF. CDR3 coding DNA: TGTGCCAGCAGCCCCCCCGGGGGACCCAATCAGCCCCAGCATTTT.

The genes are TRBV5-1 and TRBJ2-7; TRBD1 aligns across 9 bases. Germline CDR1 SGHRS, CDR2 YFSETQ. This CDR3 has 15 amino acids. The V segment lost 3 bases and the J segment 6 bases; nucleotides outside the gene matches: 10. The CDR3 nucleotides read TGCGCCAGCAGCTCGGCCGGACAGGGGAATCGCGAGCAGTACTTC. Its translation: CASSSAGQGNREQYF.

The chain is built from TRBV18 and TRBJ2-1; TRBD2 agrees at 11 bases. V trimming: 2 bases; J trimming: 13 bases; junction bases outside the gene matches: 4. The CDR3 runs to 13 residues. Germline loops: CDR1 KGHSH, CDR2 LQKENI. The DNA of the CDR3 is TGTGCCAGCTCACCAGGGACTAGCGGTTTTCAGTTCTTC. It specifies CASSPGTSGFQFF.

This chain connects TRBV29-1 to TRBJ1-1; D may be TRBD1 (6 bases). CDR1 is SQVTM, CDR2 ANQGSEA, per germline. This CDR3 spans 13 amino acids. The V gene lost 3 bases and the J gene lost 7 bases, with 15 bases spanning the gap. The DNA of the CDR3 is TGCAGCGTTGAGGGGGCGCTTCGTATTGAAGCTTTCTTT. It specifies CSVEGALRIEAFF. The full variable domain, with the rest looked up from reference TRBV29-1 and TRBJ1-1, is SAVISQKPSRDICQRGTSLTIQCQVDSQVTMMFWYRQQPGQSLTLIATANQGSEATYESGFVIDKFPISRPNLTFSTLTVSNMSPEDSSIYLCSVEGALRIEAFFGQGTRLTVV.

The V and J genes are TRBV19 and TRBJ2-7, with 8 positions matching TRBD1. This CDR3 contains 16 residues. Trimming cost V 7 bases and J 5 bases; bases outside gene matches: 16. Germline CDR1 and CDR2: LNHDA and SQIVND (reference sequence). The CDR3 region is CASTPGQALTGDEQYF. The CDR3 nucleotides read TGTGCCAGTACCCCGGGACAGGCCCTAACAGGCGACGAGCAGTACTTC. Full variable domain (missing parts from reference TRBV19 and TRBJ2-7): DGGITQSPKYLFRKEGQNVTLSCEQNLNHDAMYWYRQDPGQGLRLIYYSQIVNDFQKGDIAEGYSVSREKKESFPLTVTSAQKNPTAFYLCASTPGQALTGDEQYFGPGTRLTVT.

J is TRBJ2-5 and V is TRBV2; 8 nucleotides align to TRBD2. This CDR3 spans 12 amino acids. Germline V gene sequence: CDR1 SNHLY, CDR2 FYNNEI. After removal of 6 bases from V and 5 bases from J, the junction contained 2 bases not matched to a gene. Written as DNA, the CDR3 is TGTGCCAGCAGGGGACTAGAGGAGACCCAGTACTTC. This gives the protein CASRGLEETQYF.

The gene calls are TRBV21-1 and TRBJ2-1; TRBD1, the D gene given by the table, was not confirmed from the DNA. TRBV21-1 has pseudogene status. This CDR3 has 17 amino acids. CDR3 DNA sequence: TGTGCCAGCAGCAACCGGGACACGTCCCTAGCCAGCAATGAGCAGTTCTTC. It codes for CASSNRDTSLASNEQFF.

The rearrangement joins TRBV3-1 (or the pseudogene TRBV3-2) to TRBJ1-3, with 7 bases matching TRBD1. V lost 3 bases and J lost 0; bases outside the gene matches: 5. The CDR3 is made up of 16 amino acids. CDR1 is LGHDT, CDR2 YNNKEL, per germline (reference sequence). In DNA form, the CDR3 reads TGTGCCAGCAGCCAGACCGGGACAGCCTCTGGAAACACCATATATTTT. This gives the protein CASSQTGTASGNTIYF.

The chain couples TRBV5-1 to TRBJ2-1; D is possibly TRBD1 (6 bases). Germline values: CDR1 SGHRS, CDR2 YFSETQ. This CDR3 comprises 15 residues. V lost 4 bases, J lost 0 bases, and 11 bases lay in between. Here the CDR3 DNA reads TGCGCCAGCAGCCGAGGGGGTAGCTCCTACAATGAGCAGTTCTTC. The encoded protein is CASSRGGSSYNEQFF.

The CDR3 protein is CASSLREGYTEAFF. CDR3 sequence (DNA): TGTGCCAGCAGCTTACGCGAGGGATATACTGAAGCTTTCTTT. The gene calls are TRBV11-3 and TRBJ1-1; no reliable D call. V lost 2 bases, J lost 5 bases, and 12 bases lay in between. There are 14 residues in the CDR3. Germline V lookup: CDR1 SGHNT, CDR2 YENEEA.

This clone was counted between two and nine times. This chain connects TRBV3-1 (or the pseudogene TRBV3-2) to TRBJ2-7; D gene unclear. V lost 1 base to trimming and J lost 6 bases, with 10 bases between them. The CDR3 covers 13 residues. CDR1 is LGHDT and CDR2 is YNNKEL in the germline V gene (reference sequence). This chain's CDR3 is CASSQALRGEQYF. The CDR3 DNA reads as TGTGCCAGCAGCCAAGCACTCAGAGGCGAGCAGTACTTC.

The V gene is TRBV7-8, the J gene TRBJ2-7, with D tentatively TRBD1 (5 bases). The CDR3 is 15 residues long. Trimming removed 2 bases from V and 0 bases from J, with 11 bases in between. Germline CDR1 is SGHVS and CDR2 is FQNEAQ. The CDR3 coding sequence is TGTGCCAGCAGCTTACGACAGCTCAGCTCCTACGAGCAGTACTTC. Translation: CASSLRQLSSYEQYF.

This chain joins TRBV6-5 and TRBJ2-7; maybe TRBD1 (5 bases). The CDR3 is 12 amino acids. Germline values: CDR1 MNHEY, CDR2 SVGAGI. V lost 10 bases, J lost 3 bases, and 13 bases lay in between. The CDR3 protein is CATRTNRYEQYF. CDR3 sequence (DNA): TGTGCCACCCGGACAAACCGCTACGAGCAGTACTTC.

The CDR3 sequence: CASSRTESNQPQHF. The CDR3 nucleotides are TGTGCCAGCAGCCGAACAGAAAGCAATCAGCCCCAGCATTTT. This sequence joins TRBV7-9 and TRBJ1-5; D remains ambiguous. The V gene lost 5 bases and the J gene lost 1 base, with 9 bases spanning the gap. Germline V gene lookup returns CDR1 SEHNR and CDR2 FQNEAQ (reference sequence). The CDR3 consists of 14 residues.

CDR3: CASSDFGHLNSPLHF. As DNA, the CDR3 is TGTGCCAGCAGTGACTTTGGACATTTGAATTCACCCCTCCACTTT. This chain links TRBV2 with TRBJ1-6; possible D gene TRBD1, 5 bases. CDR1 SNHLY and CDR2 FYNNEI come from the germline V gene. CDR3 length: 15 amino acids. V lost 3 bases to trimming and J lost 7 bases, with 13 bases between them.

The chain has TRBV7-9 and TRBJ2-5; TRBD1 is a possible D gene (5 bases). The CDR3 is made up of 14 amino acids. Germline V gene lookup returns CDR1 SEHNR and CDR2 FQNEAQ (reference sequence). V gave up 2 bases and J gave up 3 bases, with 10 bases separating them. The CDR3 protein is CASSLSAGKETQYF. As DNA, the CDR3 is TGTGCCAGCAGCTTATCCGCAGGGAAAGAGACCCAGTACTTC. Using reference TRBV7-9 and TRBJ2-5 for the parts outside the CDR3, the full variable domain is DTGVSQNPRHKITKRGQNVTFRCDPISEHNRLYWYRQTLGQGPEFLTYFQNEAQLEKSRLLSDRFSAERPKGSFSTLEIQRTEQGDSAMYLCASSLSAGKETQYFGPGTRLLVL.

V is TRBV6-1 and J is TRBJ2-1; no firm D call. The CDR3 spans 15 residues. Germline loops: CDR1 MNHNS, CDR2 SASEGT. The V end was cut by 1 base, the J end by 0 bases, with 7 bases between. The CDR3 DNA reads as TGTGCCAGCAGTGAAGGTTCCTTCTCCTACAATGAGCAGTTCTTC. This sequence encodes CASSEGSFSYNEQFF.

The genes are TRBV11-3 and TRBJ1-1, with TRBD1 matching 8 bases. Germline CDR1 SGHNT, CDR2 YENEEA. This CDR3 is built from 13 residues. V lost 5 bases to trimming and J lost 6 bases; unmatched junction nucleotides: 5. CDR3 loop: CASSPTGGAEAFF. The CDR3 bases are TGTGCCAGCAGCCCCACAGGGGGAGCTGAAGCTTTCTTT.